Presented here are 3 T cell receptor beta chains from one specimen sequenced in a study of cytomegalovirus exposure and HLA in healthy donors. Researchers ran the PCR with 60 Vbeta and 13 Jbeta primers. Clones were read by immunoSEQ multiplex PCR, and TCRdb kept only the in-frame ones, dropping some. The table includes approximately 150,000 clones, nearly 70% detected once. Sequenced: PBMCs. These receptors all stem from a young man in good health and CMV-seropositive.

V gene TRBV30 combines with J gene TRBJ2-7, with 11 bases lining up with TRBD1. This CDR3 is 14 amino acids long. The germline gives CDR1 GTSNPN, CDR2 SVGIG (reference sequence). J gave up 7 bases and V 1 base, and 6 bases lay outside the gene matches. The CDR3 nucleotides are TGTGCCTGGAGTGCCGGACAGGGGGCGAGGGAGCAGTACTTC. Translated, it gives CAWSAGQGAREQYF.

V gene TRBV29-1 combines with J gene TRBJ1-2, with D perhaps TRBD1 (5 bases). The CDR3 covers 12 residues. The V end was cut by 4 bases, the J end by 3 bases, with 9 bases between. Germline values: CDR1 SQVTM, CDR2 ANQGSEA. The CDR3 DNA is TGCAGCGTTGTGCAGGGCGACTATGGCTACACCTTC. Translation gives CSVVQGDYGYTF.

J is TRBJ1-2 and V is TRBV9; a possible D gene is TRBD1 (5 bases). Germline values: CDR1 SGDLS, CDR2 YYNGEE. The CDR3 has 16 residues. V shed 0 bases and J shed 7 bases, with 19 bases lying between them. The CDR3 nucleotides read TGTGCCAGCAGCGTAGCGGTTAGGACAAGTCAGAGTGGCTACACCTTC. Translation: CASSVAVRTSQSGYTF.